Below are 22 T cell receptor beta chains sequenced from a single sample in a study of cytotoxic CD8 clonotypes in ibrutinib-treated CLL (TCRdb year 2021). The time point tag for this specimen amounts to: more than 10 months on ibrutinib. Receptor amplification or capture employed the immunoSEQ multiplex PCR assay. The table comes from immuneACCESS by way of TCRdb, which keeps in-frame sequences with V and J called. Part of the clones is missing from these tables; in studies checked, under half for an unresolved V gene and the rest for unknown reasons. Here the sample has 73,000 or so clones; about 63% occur a single time. Of the sample, around 5.8% is held by the ten largest clones. Specimen: PBMCs, collected after 12 months of ibrutinib treatment. The receptors were sampled from a human donor with chronic lymphocytic leukemia.

The chain has TRBV5-6 and TRBJ2-6; tentatively, D is TRBD1 (5 bases). The CDR3 runs 15 residues. Germline V gives CDR1 SGHDT, CDR2 YYEEEE. Trimming pared 2 bases from V and 0 bases from J, leaving 6 bases between. The CDR3 bases are TGTGCCAGCAGCTTTAGGGGCTCTGGGGCCAACGTCCTGACTTTC. Translation gives CASSFRGSGANVLTF.

CDR3 protein: CASSLGRAGKGYGYTF. The CDR3 DNA is TGTGCCAGCAGTCTTGGACGGGCCGGAAAGGGATATGGCTACACCTTC. This chain links TRBV28 with TRBJ1-2; D gene unclear. CDR3 length: 16 amino acids. Germline CDR1 reads MDHEN; CDR2 reads SYDVKM. Trimming removed 5 bases from V and 5 bases from J, with 21 bases in between.

This chain joins TRBV5-1 and TRBJ2-4, with 9 bases that match TRBD2. CDR3 length: 18 residues. CDR1 and CDR2 (germline): SGHRS, YFSETQ. Trimming took 0 bases from V and 1 from J; bases not matched to a gene: 8. CDR3 DNA: TGCGCCAGCAGCTTGGACCCCATTGGACTAGCGGCCAAAAACATTCAGTACTTC. This sequence encodes CASSLDPIGLAAKNIQYF.

This chain uses TRBV9 with TRBJ1-2, with D maybe TRBD1 (5 bases). The CDR3 has 13 residues. From germline, CDR1 is SGDLS and CDR2 YYNGEE. Trimming removed 2 bases at V and 8 bases at J, with 13 bases between. The CDR3 DNA reads as TGTGCCAGCAGCGTGTCCCAGGGTGGCGGCTACACCTTC. This encodes CASSVSQGGGYTF. The full variable domain, with the rest looked up from reference TRBV9 and TRBJ1-2, is DSGVTQTPKHLITATGQRVTLRCSPRSGDLSVYWYQQSLDQGLQFLIQYYNGEERAKGNILERFSAQQFPDLHSELNLSSLELGDSALYFCASSVSQGGGYTFGSGTRLTVV.

This chain links TRBV6-5 with TRBJ2-7; 9 bases are shared with TRBD1. The V and J ends lost 6 bases and 3 bases, in that order; junction bases with no gene match: 9. Germline V gene data show CDR1 as MNHEY and CDR2 as SVGAGI. This CDR3 contains 15 residues. CDR3 loop: CASRRRGTGSYEQYF. The CDR3 DNA is TGTGCCAGCAGAAGACGCGGGACAGGGAGCTACGAGCAGTACTTC.

The chain couples TRBV7-6 to TRBJ2-5, with D perhaps matching TRBD1 (7 bases). Germline V gene lookup returns CDR1 SGHVS and CDR2 FNYEAQ. The CDR3 totals 14 residues. V was clipped by 5 bases and J by 2 bases, with 12 bases between them. CDR3 sequence reads: CASSRRGLQETQYF. CDR3 nucleotides: TGTGCCAGCAGCCGGAGGGGGCTTCAAGAGACCCAGTACTTC.

J is TRBJ2-7 and V is TRBV28, with 8 bases lining up with TRBD1. The length of the CDR3 is 17 residues. Trimming cost V 10 bases and J 0 bases; bases outside gene matches: 17. CDR1 is MDHEN and CDR2 is SYDVKM in the germline V gene. CDR3 nucleotide sequence: TGTGCCACAACGAGGTTCCAGGGACAGGCTAGCTCCTACGAGCAGTACTTC. Encoded protein: CATTRFQGQASSYEQYF. Variable domain in full (rest from reference TRBV28 and TRBJ2-7): DVKVTQSSRYLVKRTGEKVFLECVQDMDHENMFWYRQDPGLGLRLIYFSYDVKMKEKGDIPEGYSVSREKKERFSLILESASTNQTSMYLCATTRFQGQASSYEQYFGPGTRLTVT.

V is TRBV29-1 and J is TRBJ2-2, with D maybe TRBD2 (7 bases). CDR1 SQVTM and CDR2 ANQGSEA come from the germline V gene. The CDR3 contains 15 residues. Trimming took 7 bases from V and 0 from J, leaving 15 bases between them. CDR3 nucleotide sequence: TGCAGCGGGGGGGGCGCGGACTCGAACACCGGGGAGCTGTTTTTT. Encoded protein: CSGGGADSNTGELFF.

The J gene is TRBJ1-1, the V gene TRBV4-1; TRBD1 matches at 8 bases. The germline gives CDR1 MGHRA, CDR2 YSYEKL. The V segment lost 1 base and the J segment 1 base; nucleotides outside the gene matches: 2. CDR3 length: 15 residues. CDR3 region: CASSQAGTGNTEAFF. CDR3 DNA: TGCGCCAGCAGCCAAGCTGGGACAGGGAACACTGAAGCTTTCTTT.

J is TRBJ2-3 and V is TRBV5-6; D is uncertain. The CDR3 contains 14 residues. Deletions cut 2 bases from V and 5 bases from J, with 12 bases between. Germline loops: CDR1 SGHDT, CDR2 YYEEEE. The CDR3, as DNA: TGTGCCAGCAGCTTCGGTCTAGATGGAGATACGCAGTATTTT. Protein product: CASSFGLDGDTQYF.

The chain uses TRBV9 and TRBJ2-7; 7 nucleotides match TRBD1. V trimming: 4 bases; J trimming: 12 bases; junction bases outside the gene matches: 16. Germline CDR1 and CDR2: SGDLS and YYNGEE. CDR3 length: 14 residues. CDR3 amino acids: CASSPRDSPTSRYF. In DNA, the CDR3 is TGTGCCAGCAGCCCACGGGACAGCCCCACGTCGCGGTACTTC.

This chain joins TRBV10-3 and TRBJ1-3; D may be TRBD1 (5 bases). This CDR3 region has 14 residues. The V and J ends lost 4 bases and 6 bases respectively, with 13 bases between them. CDR1 is ENHRY and CDR2 is SYGVKD in the germline V gene. The CDR3 sequence: CAISARTQKNTIYF. Here the CDR3 DNA reads TGTGCCATCAGTGCACGGACACAAAAAAACACCATATATTTT.

The rearrangement joins TRBV9 to TRBJ2-1, with 9 bases aligning to TRBD1. This CDR3 has 15 residues. With V trimmed by 3 bases and J by 1 base, 2 bases remained unmatched. Germline loops: CDR1 SGDLS, CDR2 YYNGEE. The CDR3, as DNA: TGTGCCAGCAGCGAACAGGGGGCGTCCTACAATGAGCAGTTCTTC. Protein: CASSEQGASYNEQFF.

The chain recombines TRBV7-8 with TRBJ2-5, with TRBD2 matching over 12 bases. The CDR3 runs to 17 residues. J lost 3 bases, V lost 1 base, and 6 bases had no gene match. CDR1 SGHVS and CDR2 FQNEAQ come from the germline V gene. CDR3 amino acids: CASSLGLSSGGEETQYF. CDR3 sequence (DNA): TGTGCCAGCAGCTTAGGCTTATCTAGCGGGGGGGAAGAGACCCAGTACTTC.

The rearrangement links TRBV9 to TRBJ1-2, with TRBD1 as a possible D gene (5 bases). Per germline, CDR1 SGDLS and CDR2 YYNGEE. V shed 1 base and J shed 2 bases, with 12 bases lying between them. CDR3 size: 15 residues. CDR3 nucleotides: TGTGCCAGCAGCGTATCAGGGAATTTCAACTATGGCTACACCTTC. It specifies CASSVSGNFNYGYTF. The entire variable domain, with the rest obtained from reference TRBV9 and TRBJ1-2, is as follows: DSGVTQTPKHLITATGQRVTLRCSPRSGDLSVYWYQQSLDQGLQFLIQYYNGEERAKGNILERFSAQQFPDLHSELNLSSLELGDSALYFCASSVSGNFNYGYTFGSGTRLTVV.

This sequence joins TRBV7-2 and TRBJ1-1; D gene ambiguous. Germline assignment: CDR1 SGHTA and CDR2 FQGNSA. This CDR3 spans 11 amino acids. The V end lost 3 bases, the J end lost 4 bases, and 3 bases lay between the germline ends. CDR3 sequence (DNA): TGTGCCAGCAGCTTCCTCACTGAAGCTTTCTTT. Encoded protein: CASSFLTEAFF.

The chain couples TRBV15 to TRBJ1-6; a weak D match, TRBD1 (5 bases). This CDR3 comprises 15 residues. Germline CDR1 and CDR2: LNHNV and YYDKDF (reference sequence). Trimming left V 6 bases short and J 0 bases short, with 9 bases between. The CDR3 nucleotides are TGTGCCACCAGTACAGACAGCTCCTATAATTCACCCCTCCACTTT. It translates to CATSTDSSYNSPLHF.

V and J are TRBV12-5 and TRBJ1-5; 7 nucleotides match TRBD1. After removal of 1 base from V and 2 bases from J, the junction contained 11 bases not matched to a gene. This CDR3 contains 18 residues. Germline-derived CDR1 and CDR2 are LGHNT and FRNRAP. The CDR3 DNA follows: TGTGCTAGTGGTTTGGGCCCGCACAGGGGCGACTGCAATCAGCCCCAGCATTTT. This sequence encodes CASGLGPHRGDCNQPQHF.

CDR3 sequence reads: CASSLGAFSGNTIYF. The CDR3 DNA is TGTGCCAGCTCCCTTGGGGCATTCTCTGGAAACACCATATATTTT. The V call is TRBV6-5, the J call TRBJ1-3, with D perhaps matching TRBD1 (5 bases). Trimming removed 8 bases at V and 0 bases at J, with 14 bases between. The CDR3 length is 15 residues. Germline CDR1 reads MNHEY; CDR2 reads SVGAGI.

The chain couples TRBV7-2 to TRBJ1-1; D gene ambiguous. This CDR3 comprises 13 residues. V was pared by 0 bases and J by 10 bases, with 12 bases between. Germline V gene lookup returns CDR1 SGHTA and CDR2 FQGNSA. CDR3 DNA sequence: TGTGCCAGCAGCTTAGCGGTCCGCATGAGAGCTTTCTTT. It is translated as CASSLAVRMRAFF.

This chain joins TRBV7-2 and TRBJ2-7; perhaps D is TRBD1 or TRBD2 (6 bases each). Trimming shortened V by 5 bases and J by 3 bases, and 20 bases separated the two germline ends. The germline gives CDR1 SGHTA, CDR2 FQGNSA. This CDR3 has 16 amino acids. The CDR3 region is CASSPRGGGRVYEQYF. The CDR3 DNA reads as TGTGCCAGCAGCCCCCGCGGAGGGGGAAGAGTCTACGAGCAGTACTTC.

This clone was observed a single time. The chain is built from TRBV7-2 and TRBJ2-7; 10 bases map to TRBD1. V was clipped by 7 bases and J by 5 bases; unmatched bases: 11. Germline V gives CDR1 SGHTA, CDR2 FQGNSA. This CDR3 region has 15 residues. The CDR3 protein is CASTLGGGQGNEQYF. As DNA, the CDR3 is TGTGCCAGCACCTTGGGGGGGGGACAGGGGAACGAGCAGTACTTC.